The 10 T cell receptor beta chains in this list originate from one sample, sequenced in a study of blood T cells in healthy people across ages. The authors ran a second PCR of roughly 6 to 11 cycles using a sample-barcoded 5' primer and a J-beta primer mix. A single record per CDR3 protein comes from TCRdb applying MiXCR to the 5' RACE reads. The data hold some 1.4 million distinct CDR3 sequences, with around 39% observed a single time. The specimen sequenced was blood. Receptor source: a woman under 30 in good health.

V is TRBV6-1 and J is TRBJ2-3, with 8 bases aligning to TRBD2. Germline V CDR1 and CDR2: MNHNS, SASEGT. The CDR3 spans 16 residues. V lost 6 bases and J lost 4; bases outside the gene matches: 12. The CDR3 protein is CASSLPSGLFPDTQYF. As DNA, the CDR3 is TGTGCCAGCAGCCTACCTAGCGGGCTGTTCCCAGATACGCAGTATTTT.

This sequence joins TRBV20-1 and TRBJ1-1, with a tentative D call TRBD1 (6 bases). Germline values: CDR1 DFQATT, CDR2 SNEGSKA (reference sequence). V lost 3 bases and J lost 1, with 9 bases in between. The CDR3 contains 13 residues. The CDR3 DNA sequence: TGCAGTGCTAGTCCGGGACAGAACACTGAAGCTTTCTTT. Protein product: CSASPGQNTEAFF.

This clonotype was counted a few times. The CDR3 reads CASSSARGQGSYEQYF. The CDR3 region has the DNA TGTGCCAGCAGTTCGGCGCGGGGACAGGGTTCCTACGAGCAGTACTTC. The J gene is TRBJ2-7, the V gene TRBV28; 9 bases agree with TRBD1. The CDR3 runs to 16 residues. Germline V CDR1 and CDR2: MDHEN, SYDVKM. V shed 4 bases, J shed 1 base, and the junction held 8 bases outside the gene matches.

The chain is built from TRBV9 and TRBJ2-7; TRBD2 is a possible D gene (5 bases). Trimming removed 4 bases from V and 4 bases from J, with 15 bases in between. The CDR3 has 14 amino acids. Germline CDR1 is SGDLS and CDR2 is YYNGEE. The CDR3 loop is CASSRGPLNYEQYF. CDR3 coding DNA: TGTGCCAGCAGCCGCGGGCCGTTAAATTACGAGCAGTACTTC.

This clonotype appeared a few times. The J gene is TRBJ2-5, the V gene TRBV20-1; TRBD1 is a possible D gene (6 bases). Germline CDR1 and CDR2: DFQATT and SNEGSKA (reference sequence). V was trimmed by 0 bases and J by 2 bases, leaving 13 bases between them. This CDR3 spans 15 amino acids. CDR3 DNA sequence: TGCAGTGCTAGAGACTCGACAGGCAATCAAGAGACCCAGTACTTC. Its protein is CSARDSTGNQETQYF.

In this sample, this clonotype turned up a few times. The chain carries TRBV6-5 and TRBJ1-2, with TRBD1 matching over 7 bases. The CDR3 has 14 amino acids. V shed 6 bases and J 6 bases; nucleotides not matched to a gene: 10. Germline assignment: CDR1 MNHEY and CDR2 SVGAGI. The CDR3 DNA follows: TGTGCCAGCAGAACAACAGGGGTATCCGATGGCTACACCTTC. Amino acid sequence: CASRTTGVSDGYTF.

A few counts support this clonotype. The chain combines TRBV12-3 or TRBV12-4 with TRBJ2-7, with 7 bases fitting TRBD1. The ends lost 6 bases at V and 3 bases at J; junction bases unmatched: 8. The CDR3 totals 14 residues. The CDR3 nucleotides are TGTGCCAGCAGCACCGGGACAGTAGGCTACGAGCAGTACTTC. Translating it yields CASSTGTVGYEQYF.

Many counts were recorded for this clonotype. The chain employs TRBV3-1 and TRBJ2-1; D unclear. CDR3 size: 14 residues. Germline values: CDR1 LGHDT, CDR2 YNNKEL (reference sequence). Trimming removed 4 bases from V and 5 bases from J, with 12 bases in between. The CDR3: CASSLPGQDNEQFF. In DNA, the CDR3 is TGTGCCAGCAGCCTCCCCGGCCAGGACAATGAGCAGTTCTTC.

The V gene is TRBV18, the J gene TRBJ1-1; possibly TRBD1 for D (5 bases). The V gene's germline CDR1 is KGHSH and CDR2 LQKENI. V lost 5 bases and J lost 1, with 11 bases in between. CDR3 length equals 14 residues. The CDR3 DNA follows: TGTGCCAGCTCAGAACAGGTCTCGAACACTGAAGCTTTCTTT. This encodes CASSEQVSNTEAFF.

This clonotype occurred many times. The V call is TRBV7-2, the J call TRBJ2-5; D gene uncertain. Germline CDR1 SGHTA, CDR2 FQGNSA. This CDR3 has 12 amino acids. Deletions cut 6 bases from V and 4 bases from J, with 9 bases between. CDR3 sequence: CASSLNRETQYF. DNA for the CDR3: TGTGCCAGCAGTTTGAACCGAGAGACCCAGTACTTC.